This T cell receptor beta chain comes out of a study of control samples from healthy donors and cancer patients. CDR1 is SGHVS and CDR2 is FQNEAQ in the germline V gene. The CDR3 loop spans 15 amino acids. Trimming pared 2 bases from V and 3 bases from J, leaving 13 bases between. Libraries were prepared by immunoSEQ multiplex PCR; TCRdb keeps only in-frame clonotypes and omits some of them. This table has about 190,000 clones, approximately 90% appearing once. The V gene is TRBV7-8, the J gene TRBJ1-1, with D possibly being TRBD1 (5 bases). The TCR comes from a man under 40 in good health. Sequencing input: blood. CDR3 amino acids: CASSLWLGGDTEAFF. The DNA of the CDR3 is TGTGCCAGCAGCTTATGGCTGGGGGGGGACACTGAAGCTTTCTTT.